This T cell receptor (beta chain) stems from a study of control samples from healthy donors and cancer patients. CDR3 length equals 13 residues. Trimming removed 3 bases from V and 8 bases from J; junction bases left unmatched: 5. The germline CDR1 and CDR2 sequences are SGHAT and FQNNGV. Data came from immunoSEQ multiplex PCR; TCRdb stores just in-frame clones and leaves some out. The sample lists under 15,000 clones, 85% to 95% seen once, with under 15% in the top ten. The sample taken for sequencing was PBMCs. The V and J genes are TRBV11-2 and TRBJ1-2; 8 bases are shared with TRBD1. This clonotype was sampled from an elderly man with lung cancer. CDR3 bases: TGTGCCAGCAGCTTTCAGGGGGCCAGAGGCTACACCTTC. Translating it yields CASSFQGARGYTF.